This T cell receptor beta chain was profiled in a study of T cells in Graves' hyperthyroidism and ophthalmopathy. The study's findings and limits: Expanded thyroid clonotypes (above 0.001) were mostly also found in blood.

Isolation of PBMCs was performed on around 9.3 ml fresh peripheral blood. Germline-derived CDR1 and CDR2 are MNHNS and SASEGT. Deletions cut 4 bases from V and 0 bases from J, with 9 bases between. The CDR3 runs to 14 residues. Comment on this clonotype: Its antigen is unidentified.

RNA transcripts yielded amplified TCR beta CDR3 regions. Carried out on the TCR CDR3, a first-round RT-PCR used the HTBI primer set. TCRdb re-called the multiplex PCR reads through MiXCR, storing one row per CDR3 protein. The sample has 300,000 to 450,000 distinct CDR3 sequences; 20% to 30% are singletons. The chain employs TRBV6-1 and TRBJ1-1; no firm D call. The receptor was derived from a man aged 45-60 years with Graves' hyperthyroidism. Sequenced input: blood. The CDR3 reads CASSGRPVNTEAFF. The CDR3 nucleotides are TGTGCCAGCAGTGGCCGACCGGTGAACACTGAAGCTTTCTTT.